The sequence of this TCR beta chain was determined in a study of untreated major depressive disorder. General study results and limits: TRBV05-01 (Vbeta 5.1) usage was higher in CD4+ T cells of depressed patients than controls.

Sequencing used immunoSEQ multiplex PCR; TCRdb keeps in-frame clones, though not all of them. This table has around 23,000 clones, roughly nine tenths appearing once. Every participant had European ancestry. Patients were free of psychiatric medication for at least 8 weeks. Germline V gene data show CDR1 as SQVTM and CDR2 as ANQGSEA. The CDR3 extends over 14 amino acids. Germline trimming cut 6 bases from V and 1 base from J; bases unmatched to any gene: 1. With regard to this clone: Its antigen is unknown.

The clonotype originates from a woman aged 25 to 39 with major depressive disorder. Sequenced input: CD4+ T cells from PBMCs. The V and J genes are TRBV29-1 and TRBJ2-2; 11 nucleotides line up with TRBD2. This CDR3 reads CSVGTSGNTGELFF. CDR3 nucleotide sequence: TGCAGCGTCGGGACTAGCGGGAACACCGGGGAGCTGTTTTTT.